This T cell receptor beta chain was observed in a study of T cells in Graves' hyperthyroidism and ophthalmopathy. Study outcomes and limitations: For ophthalmopathy, model prediction preceded onset by a median about 6 months.

With V trimmed by 6 bases and J by 0 bases, 13 bases remained unmatched. The CDR3 has 19 amino acids. RNA transcripts were the template for amplifying TCR beta CDR3 regions. The TCR CDR3 was amplified in a first-round RT-PCR using the HTBI primer set. In TCRdb, the multiplex PCR reads were re-called with MiXCR into one record per CDR3 protein. Of roughly 420,000 distinct CDR3 sequences in the sample, about 15% were seen once. Absence of ophthalmopathy progression within 18 months defined stable Graves' hyperthyroidism. Thyroid ultrasound and orbital computed tomography, with clinical symptoms and serum thyroxine and TRAb, informed diagnoses. This clonotype was picked up many times. Its target is not known.

This clonotype originated in a woman aged 18-29 years with Graves' hyperthyroidism. This sequence joins TRBV12-3 or TRBV12-4 and TRBJ2-6; 8 nucleotides align to TRBD1. Sequencing input: blood. This CDR3 reads CASSITGGTSLSGANVLTF. CDR3 sequence (DNA): TGTGCCAGCAGCATCACAGGGGGTACCTCTCTCTCTGGGGCCAACGTCCTGACTTTC.